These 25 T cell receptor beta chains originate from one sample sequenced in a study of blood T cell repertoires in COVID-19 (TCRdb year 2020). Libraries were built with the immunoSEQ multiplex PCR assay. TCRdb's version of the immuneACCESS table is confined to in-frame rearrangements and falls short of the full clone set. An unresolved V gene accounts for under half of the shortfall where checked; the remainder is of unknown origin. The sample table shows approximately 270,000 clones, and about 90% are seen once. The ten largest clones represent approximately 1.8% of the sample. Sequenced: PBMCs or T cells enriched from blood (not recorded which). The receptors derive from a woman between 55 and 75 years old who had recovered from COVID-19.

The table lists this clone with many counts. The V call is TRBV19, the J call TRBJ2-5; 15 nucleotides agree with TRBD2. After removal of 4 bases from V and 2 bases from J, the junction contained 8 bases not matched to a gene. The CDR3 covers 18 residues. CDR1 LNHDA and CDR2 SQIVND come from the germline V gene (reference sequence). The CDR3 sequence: CASSTGTSGRYMQETQYF. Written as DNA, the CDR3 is TGTGCCAGTAGTACAGGGACTAGCGGGAGGTATATGCAAGAGACCCAGTACTTC.

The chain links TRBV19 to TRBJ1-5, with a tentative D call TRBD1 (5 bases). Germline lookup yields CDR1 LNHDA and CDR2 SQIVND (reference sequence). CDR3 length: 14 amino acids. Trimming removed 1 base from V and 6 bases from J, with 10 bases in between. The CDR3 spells CASSIVGAGQPQHF. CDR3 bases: TGTGCCAGTAGTATAGTAGGGGCCGGTCAGCCCCAGCATTTT. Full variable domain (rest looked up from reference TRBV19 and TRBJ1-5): DGGITQSPKYLFRKEGQNVTLSCEQNLNHDAMYWYRQDPGQGLRLIYYSQIVNDFQKGDIAEGYSVSREKKESFPLTVTSAQKNPTAFYLCASSIVGAGQPQHFGDGTRLSIL.

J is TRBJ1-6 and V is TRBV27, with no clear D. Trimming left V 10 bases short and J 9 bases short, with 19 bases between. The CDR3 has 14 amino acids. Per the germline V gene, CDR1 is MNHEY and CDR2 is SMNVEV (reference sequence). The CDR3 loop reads CATVRGEAVSPLHF. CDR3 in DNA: TGTGCCACCGTTAGAGGTGAGGCGGTTTCACCCCTCCACTTT.

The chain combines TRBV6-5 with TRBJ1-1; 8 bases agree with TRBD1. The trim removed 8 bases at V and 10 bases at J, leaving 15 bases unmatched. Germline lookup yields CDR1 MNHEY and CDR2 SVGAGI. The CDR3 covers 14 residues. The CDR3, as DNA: TGTGCCAGCCCCGAAGGCAGGGGGCTCTTGGGAGCTTTCTTT. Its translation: CASPEGRGLLGAFF.

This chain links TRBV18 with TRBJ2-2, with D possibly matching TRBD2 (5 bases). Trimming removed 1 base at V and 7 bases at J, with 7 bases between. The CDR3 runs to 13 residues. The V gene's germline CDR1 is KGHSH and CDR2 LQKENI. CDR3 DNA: TGTGCCAGCTCACCACTCAGCGGCGGGGAGCTGTTTTTT. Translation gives CASSPLSGGELFF.

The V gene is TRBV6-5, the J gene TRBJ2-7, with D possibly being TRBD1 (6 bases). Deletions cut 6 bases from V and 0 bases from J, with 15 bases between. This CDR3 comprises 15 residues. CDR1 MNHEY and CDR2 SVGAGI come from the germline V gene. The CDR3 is CASRPPGTNSYEQYF. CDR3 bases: TGTGCCAGCAGACCCCCCGGGACAAACTCCTACGAGCAGTACTTC.

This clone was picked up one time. The CDR3 loop reads CASRHTFTGANYGYTF. For the CDR3, the DNA is TGTGCCAGCCGACATACGTTCACGGGGGCTAACTATGGCTACACCTTC. The chain uses TRBV6-4 and TRBJ1-2, with TRBD1 as a possible D gene (5 bases). This CDR3 has 16 amino acids. Germline V CDR1 and CDR2: MRHNA, SNTAGT. V was clipped by 8 bases and J by 0 bases, with 19 bases between them.

This chain's CDR3 is CASSLDIAGNNNEQFF. CDR3 in DNA: TGTGCCAGCAGCTTAGATATAGCGGGCAATAACAATGAGCAGTTCTTC. The genes are TRBV11-3 and TRBJ2-1; the match to TRBD2 covers 7 bases. The germline gives CDR1 SGHNT, CDR2 YENEEA. The junction had 7 bases not matched to a gene; V was cut back by 0 bases and J by 5 bases. The CDR3 covers 16 residues. The variable domain in full, completed from reference TRBV11-3 and TRBJ2-1, reads EAGVVQSPRYKIIEKKQPVAFWCNPISGHNTLYWYLQNLGQGPELLIRYENEEAVDDSQLPKDRFSAERLKGVDSTLKIQPAELGDSAVYLCASSLDIAGNNNEQFFGPGTRLTVL.

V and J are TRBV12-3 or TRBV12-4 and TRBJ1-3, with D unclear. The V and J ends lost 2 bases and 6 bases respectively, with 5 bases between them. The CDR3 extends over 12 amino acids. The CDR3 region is CASSLNKNTIYF. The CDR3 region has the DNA TGTGCCAGCAGTTTAAACAAAAACACCATATATTTT.

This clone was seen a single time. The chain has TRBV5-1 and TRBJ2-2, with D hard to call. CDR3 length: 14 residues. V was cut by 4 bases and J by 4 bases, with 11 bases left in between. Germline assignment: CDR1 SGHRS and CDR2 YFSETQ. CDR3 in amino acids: CASSPVSGTGELFF. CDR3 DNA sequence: TGCGCCAGCAGCCCAGTCAGTGGCACCGGGGAGCTGTTTTTT.

DNA for the CDR3: TGTGCCAGCAGCTTGACTAGCGGGGGGCCCTTGGAGACCCAGTACTTC. This codes for CASSLTSGGPLETQYF. The V gene is TRBV5-4, the J gene TRBJ2-5, with 12 bases aligning to TRBD2. With V trimmed by 1 base and J by 5 bases, 6 bases remained unmatched. Germline CDR1 is SGHNT and CDR2 is YYREEE (reference sequence). The CDR3 is made up of 16 amino acids.

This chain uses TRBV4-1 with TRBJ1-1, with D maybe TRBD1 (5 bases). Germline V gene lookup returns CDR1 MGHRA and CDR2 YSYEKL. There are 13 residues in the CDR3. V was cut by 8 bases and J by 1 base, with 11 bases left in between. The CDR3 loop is CASSQGANTEAFF. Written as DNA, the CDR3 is TGCGCCAGCTCCCAGGGCGCGAACACTGAAGCTTTCTTT.

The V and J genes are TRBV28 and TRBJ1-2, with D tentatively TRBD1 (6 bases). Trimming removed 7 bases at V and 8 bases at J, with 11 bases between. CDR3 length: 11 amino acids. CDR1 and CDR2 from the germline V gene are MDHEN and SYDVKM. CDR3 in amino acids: CASKTQGGYTF. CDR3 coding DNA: TGTGCCAGCAAAACTCAGGGGGGCTACACCTTC.

CDR3 DNA: TGTGCCAGCAGCCGGCTTAGCCGGGGGGTAGCGTACACCTACGAGCAGTACTTC. As protein: CASSRLSRGVAYTYEQYF. The gene calls are TRBV14 and TRBJ2-7, with 7 bases that match TRBD2. V was pared by 4 bases and J by 2 bases, with 17 bases of the junction left unmatched. The length of the CDR3 is 18 residues. The V gene's germline CDR1 is SGHDN and CDR2 FVKESK.

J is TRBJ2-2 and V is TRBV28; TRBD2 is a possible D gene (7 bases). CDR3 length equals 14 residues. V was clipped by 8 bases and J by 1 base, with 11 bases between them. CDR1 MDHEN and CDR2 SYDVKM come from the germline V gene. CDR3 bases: TGTGCCAGCGAGGGAGGGGGGAACACCGGGGAGCTGTTTTTT. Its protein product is CASEGGGNTGELFF.

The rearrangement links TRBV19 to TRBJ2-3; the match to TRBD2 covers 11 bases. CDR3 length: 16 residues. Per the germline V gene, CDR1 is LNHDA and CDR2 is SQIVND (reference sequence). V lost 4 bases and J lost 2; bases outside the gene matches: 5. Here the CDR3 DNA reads TGTGCCAGTAGTAAGACTAGCGGGGCTGACACAGATACGCAGTATTTT. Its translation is CASSKTSGADTDTQYF.

This CDR3 is CASSYQGTGGETQYF. The DNA for the CDR3 is TGTGCCAGCAGTTACCAGGGGACAGGGGGTGAGACCCAGTACTTC. The chain combines TRBV6-6 with TRBJ2-5, with 11 bases that match TRBD1. This CDR3 contains 15 residues. In germline, CDR1 is MNHNY, CDR2 SVGAGI (reference sequence). J was trimmed by 5 bases and V by 2 bases; bases with no gene match: 4.

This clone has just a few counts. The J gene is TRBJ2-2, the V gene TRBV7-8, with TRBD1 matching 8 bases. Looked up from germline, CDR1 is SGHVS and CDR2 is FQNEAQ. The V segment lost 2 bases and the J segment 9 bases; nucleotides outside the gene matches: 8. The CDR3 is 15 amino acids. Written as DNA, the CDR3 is TGTGCCAGCAGCTTACAAGGACAGGGCCACCGGGAGCTGTTTTTT. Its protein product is CASSLQGQGHRELFF.

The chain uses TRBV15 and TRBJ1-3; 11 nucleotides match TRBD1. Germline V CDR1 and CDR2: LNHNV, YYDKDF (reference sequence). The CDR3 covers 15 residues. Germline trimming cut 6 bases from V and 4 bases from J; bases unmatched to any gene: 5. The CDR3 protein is CATSEDRGLGNTIYF. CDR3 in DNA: TGTGCCACCAGTGAGGACAGGGGGCTAGGAAACACCATATATTTT.

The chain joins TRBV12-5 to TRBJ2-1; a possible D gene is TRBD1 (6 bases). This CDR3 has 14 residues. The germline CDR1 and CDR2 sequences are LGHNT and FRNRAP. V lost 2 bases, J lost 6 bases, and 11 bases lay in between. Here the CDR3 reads CASGLPGQPNEQFF. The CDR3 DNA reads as TGTGCTAGTGGTTTGCCCGGACAGCCCAATGAGCAGTTCTTC.

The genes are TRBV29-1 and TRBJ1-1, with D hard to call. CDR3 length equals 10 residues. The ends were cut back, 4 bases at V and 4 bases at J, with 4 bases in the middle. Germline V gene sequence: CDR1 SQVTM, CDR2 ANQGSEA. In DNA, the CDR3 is TGCAGCGTTGGGCCCACTGAAGCTTTCTTT. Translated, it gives CSVGPTEAFF.

The CDR3 protein is CASSTSGTRSDTQYF. The CDR3 nucleotides read TGTGCCAGCTCGACCTCCGGGACTAGGTCAGATACGCAGTATTTT. The chain joins TRBV11-2 to TRBJ2-3; 8 bases map to TRBD2. Germline values: CDR1 SGHAT, CDR2 FQNNGV. V lost 8 bases to trimming and J lost 4 bases; unmatched junction nucleotides: 11. CDR3 size: 15 residues.

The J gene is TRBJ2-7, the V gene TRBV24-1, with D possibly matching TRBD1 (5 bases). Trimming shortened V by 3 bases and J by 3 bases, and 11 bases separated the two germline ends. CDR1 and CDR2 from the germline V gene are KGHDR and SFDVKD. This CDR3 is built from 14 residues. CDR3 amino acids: CATSDQGNLYEQYF. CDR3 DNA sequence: TGTGCCACCAGTGATCAGGGTAATCTCTACGAGCAGTACTTC.

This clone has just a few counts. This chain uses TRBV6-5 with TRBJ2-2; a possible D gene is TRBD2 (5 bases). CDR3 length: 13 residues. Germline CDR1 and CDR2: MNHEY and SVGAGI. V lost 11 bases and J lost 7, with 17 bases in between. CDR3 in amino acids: CARLSSAVGELFF. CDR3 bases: TGTGCCCGCTTAAGTAGCGCGGTCGGGGAGCTGTTTTTT.

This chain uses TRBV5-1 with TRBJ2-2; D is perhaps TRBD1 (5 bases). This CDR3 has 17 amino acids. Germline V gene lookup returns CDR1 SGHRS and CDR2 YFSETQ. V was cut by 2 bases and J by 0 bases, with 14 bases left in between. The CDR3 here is CASSLTGLIANTGELFF. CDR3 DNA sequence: TGCGCCAGCAGCTTAACAGGCCTCATCGCGAACACCGGGGAGCTGTTTTTT.